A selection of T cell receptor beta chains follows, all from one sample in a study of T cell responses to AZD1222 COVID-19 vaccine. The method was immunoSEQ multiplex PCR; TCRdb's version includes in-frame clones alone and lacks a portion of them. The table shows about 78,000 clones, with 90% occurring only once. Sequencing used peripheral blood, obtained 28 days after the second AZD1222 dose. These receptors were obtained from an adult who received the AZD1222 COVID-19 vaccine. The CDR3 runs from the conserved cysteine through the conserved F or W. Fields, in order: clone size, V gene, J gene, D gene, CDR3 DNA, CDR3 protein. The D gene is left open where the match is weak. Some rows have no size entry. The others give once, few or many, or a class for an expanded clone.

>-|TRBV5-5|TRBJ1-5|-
TGTGCCAGCAGCCCCGGACACTTTATTAGCAATCAGCCCCAGCATTTT
CASSPGHFISNQPQHF
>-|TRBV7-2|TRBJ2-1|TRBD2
TGTGCCAGCAGCCCCGCTAGCGGGAGTCTCAATGAGCAGTTCTTC
CASSPASGSLNEQFF
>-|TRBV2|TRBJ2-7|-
TGTGCCAGCAGTGAGGGCGGCAGGGCGACCTACGAGCAGTACTTC
CASSEGGRATYEQYF
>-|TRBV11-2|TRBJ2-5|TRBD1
TGTGCCAGCAGCCCCAATTCCGGGACAGTGGAGACCCAGTACTTC
CASSPNSGTVETQYF
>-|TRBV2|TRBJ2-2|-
TGTGCCAGCAGGTTTGACACCGGGGAGCTGTTTTTT
CASRFDTGELFF
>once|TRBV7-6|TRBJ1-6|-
TGTGCCAGCAGCTTAGTACTACAGGGAGGATCACCCCTCCACTTT
CASSLVLQGGSPLHF
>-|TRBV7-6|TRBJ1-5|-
TGTGCCAGCAGCTTAGCGGGGTCGGTAGGGGCAGCGGGTCAGCCCCAGCATTTT
CASSLAGSVGAAGQPQHF
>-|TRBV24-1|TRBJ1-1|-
TGTGCCACCAGCGATGGGATGAACACTGAAGCTTTCTTT
CATSDGMNTEAFF
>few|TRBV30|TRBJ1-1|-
TGTGCCTGGAGTCCTCGTAGGGGAAATGAAGCTTTCTTT
CAWSPRRGNEAFF
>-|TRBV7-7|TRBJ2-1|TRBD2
TGTGCCAGCAGCTTAGGACTAGCGGGAGACAATGAGCAGTTCTTC
CASSLGLAGDNEQFF
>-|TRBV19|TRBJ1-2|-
TGTGCCAGTAGTCTCGGCCCCGGGGGGTTCTATGGCTACACCTTC
CASSLGPGGFYGYTF
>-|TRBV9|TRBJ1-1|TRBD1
TGTGCCAGCAGCGTAGCTACTGGGACAGGGGGCAGGTCCGCGTCTAACACTGAAGCTTTCTTT
CASSVATGTGGRSASNTEAFF
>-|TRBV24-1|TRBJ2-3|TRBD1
TGTGCCACCAGTGACCCCGGGACAGAGCCCTTCACAGATACGCAGTATTTT
CATSDPGTEPFTDTQYF
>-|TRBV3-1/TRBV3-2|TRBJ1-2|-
TGTGCCAGCAGCCGTACGGGGGGCGATGGCTACACCTTC
CASSRTGGDGYTF
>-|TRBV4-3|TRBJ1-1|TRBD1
TGCGCCAGCAGCCCCGGGACAGGGGGAGCGACTGAAGCTTTCTTT
CASSPGTGGATEAFF
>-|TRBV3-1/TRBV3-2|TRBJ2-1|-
TGTGCCAGCAGCCAATCTAGCAATGAGCAGTTCTTC
CASSQSSNEQFF
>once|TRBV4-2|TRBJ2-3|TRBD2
TGTGCCAGCAGCCAAGTTAGTAGCGGGAGTGCGACAGATACGCAGTATTTT
CASSQVSSGSATDTQYF
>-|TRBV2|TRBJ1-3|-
TGTGCCAGCAGGGAGGACATTGACACCATATATTTT
CASREDIDTIYF
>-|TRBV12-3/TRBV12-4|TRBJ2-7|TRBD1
TGTGCCAGCAGCACCTGGACAGGGGAGCAGTACTTC
CASSTWTGEQYF
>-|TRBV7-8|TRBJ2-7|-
TGTGCCAGCATCCCCGGCCAGCGGACCTACGAGCAGTACTTC
CASIPGQRTYEQYF
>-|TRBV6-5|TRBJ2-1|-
TGTGCCAGCAGTACTAGCTCCTACAATGAGCAGTTCTTC
CASSTSSYNEQFF
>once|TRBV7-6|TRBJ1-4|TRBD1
TGTGCCAGCAGCTCCACAGGGGGTAATGAAAAACTGTTTTTT
CASSSTGGNEKLFF
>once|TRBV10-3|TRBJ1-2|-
TGTGCCATCAGTGAAGTCCAGGGGACAACTACTAACTATGGCTACACCTTC
CAISEVQGTTTNYGYTF
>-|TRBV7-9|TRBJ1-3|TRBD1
TGTGCCAGCAGCTTACCGCCCGGAACAGGGGGGGACACCATATATTTT
CASSLPPGTGGDTIYF
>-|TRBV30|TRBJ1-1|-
TGTGCCTGGAGTGAAAGGGGTAGCACTGAAGCTTTCTTT
CAWSERGSTEAFF
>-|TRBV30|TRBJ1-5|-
TGTGCCTGGAGTCCCCGTAGCAATCAGCCCCAGCATTTT
CAWSPRSNQPQHF
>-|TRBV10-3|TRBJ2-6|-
TGTGCCATCAGTGCTAACGAGGGGTTCAGCTCTGGGGCCAACGTCCTGACTTTC
CAISANEGFSSGANVLTF
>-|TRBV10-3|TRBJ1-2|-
TGTGCCATCAGTGTTCTTGGTTATGGCTACACCTTC
CAISVLGYGYTF
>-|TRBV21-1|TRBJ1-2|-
TGTGCCAGCAGCAAAGAGGAGGACTATGGCTACACCTTC
CASSKEEDYGYTF
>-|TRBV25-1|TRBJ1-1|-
TGTGCCAGCAGTGACTACAGGGACGCTGAAGCTTTCTTT
CASSDYRDAEAFF
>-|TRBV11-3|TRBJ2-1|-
TGTGCCAGCAGCAAAGGGGGGGGGAGTTGGGAGCAGTTCTTC
CASSKGGGSWEQFF
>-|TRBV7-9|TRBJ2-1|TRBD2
TGTGCCAGCAGCCGAATTAGCGGGAGGGCAGAAGAGCAGTTCTTC
CASSRISGRAEEQFF
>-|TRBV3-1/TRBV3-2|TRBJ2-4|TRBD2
TGTGCCAGCAGCTATGAACTAGCGGGAGGGCCGGGGAAAAACATTCAGTACTTC
CASSYELAGGPGKNIQYF
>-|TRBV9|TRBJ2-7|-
TGTGCCAGCAGCGTATTGGGCAGTGCAGATTACGAGCAGTACTTC
CASSVLGSADYEQYF
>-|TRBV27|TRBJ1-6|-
TGTGCCAGCAGTTTACGGGCCTCCTTTATGGAGTTGAATTCACCCCTCCACTTT
CASSLRASFMELNSPLHF
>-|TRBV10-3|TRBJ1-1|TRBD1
TGTGCCATCAGTGAGGGCAGACAGGGATCTAACACTGAAGCTTTCTTT
CAISEGRQGSNTEAFF
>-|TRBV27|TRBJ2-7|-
TGTGCCAGCAGCCCCGACGGTCCCTACGAGCAGTACTTC
CASSPDGPYEQYF
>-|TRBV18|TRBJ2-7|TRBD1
TGTGCCAGCTCACCAGGGACAGGGAATTCCTACGAGCAGTACTTC
CASSPGTGNSYEQYF
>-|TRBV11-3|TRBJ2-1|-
TGTGCCAGCAGCTTGGGATGGCATGAGCAGTTCTTC
CASSLGWHEQFF
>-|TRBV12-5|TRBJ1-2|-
TGTGCTAGTGGTTTGGTAGGAGAATATGGCTACACCTTC
CASGLVGEYGYTF
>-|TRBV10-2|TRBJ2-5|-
TGCGCCAGCAGTGACGGACGGGGAGAGACCCAGTACTTC
CASSDGRGETQYF
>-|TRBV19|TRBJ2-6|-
TGTGCCAGTAGTATGTCGGTAAGCTCTGGGGCCAACGTCCTGACTTTC
CASSMSVSSGANVLTF
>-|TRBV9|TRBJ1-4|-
TGTGCCAGCAGCGTAGCCGGACGGAGTGAAAAACTGTTTTTT
CASSVAGRSEKLFF
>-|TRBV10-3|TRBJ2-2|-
TGTGCCATTGGCCCGGGACCCTCCGGGGAGCTGTTTTTT
CAIGPGPSGELFF
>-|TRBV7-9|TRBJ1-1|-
TGTGCCAGCAGCCCCCAGGGTAGGACTGAAGCTTTCTTT
CASSPQGRTEAFF
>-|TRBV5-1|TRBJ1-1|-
TGCGCCAGCAGCTTGGAGGTCTCTCAGGGTACTGAAGCTTTCTTT
CASSLEVSQGTEAFF
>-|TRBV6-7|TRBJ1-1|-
TGTGCCAGCCTAATACAGGGGAACACTGAAGCTTTCTTT
CASLIQGNTEAFF
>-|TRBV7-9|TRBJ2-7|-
TGTGCCAGCAGCTTAGAGGTTAGCGAGCAGTACTTC
CASSLEVSEQYF
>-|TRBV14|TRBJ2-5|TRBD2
TGTGCCAGCAGCCAAGATAGGTGGGCTAGCGGGGAAGAGACCCAGTACTTC
CASSQDRWASGEETQYF
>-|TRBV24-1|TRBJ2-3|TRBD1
TGTGCCACCAGTGATTTGGCCGGGACAGACCATACGCAGTATTTT
CATSDLAGTDHTQYF
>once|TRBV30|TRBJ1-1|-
TGTGCCTGGAGTGTAAGCGTACAGTCGAACACTGAAGCTTTCTTT
CAWSVSVQSNTEAFF
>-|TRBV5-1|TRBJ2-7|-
TGCGCCAGCAGCTTGGTTGTCAGGCTAGCTAGCACCTACGAGCAGTACTTC
CASSLVVRLASTYEQYF
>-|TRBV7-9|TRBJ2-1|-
TGTGCCAGCAGCTTAGGTGACGAGCAGTTCTTC
CASSLGDEQFF
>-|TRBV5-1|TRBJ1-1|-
TGCGCCAGCAGCTTGGGCCGTTCCCGTACAACCCCTCAAGCTTTCTTT
CASSLGRSRTTPQAFF
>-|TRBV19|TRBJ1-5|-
TGTGCCAGTAGTATGAGCAGAGTCAATCAGCCCCAGCATTTT
CASSMSRVNQPQHF
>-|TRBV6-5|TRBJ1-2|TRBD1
TGTGCCAGCAGGGGGACAGGCCTTATAGGCTACACCTTC
CASRGTGLIGYTF
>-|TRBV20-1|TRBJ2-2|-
TGCAGTGCTAGTGGTCGGGTGGCCACCGGGGAGCTGTTTTTT
CSASGRVATGELFF
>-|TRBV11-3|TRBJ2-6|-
TGTGCCAGCAGCGGCGAAAGCTCTGGGGCCAACGTCCTGACTTTC
CASSGESSGANVLTF